The 11 T cell receptor beta chains given below trace back to one sample, sequenced in a study of T cells in Graves' hyperthyroidism and ophthalmopathy. Amplification yielded TCR beta CDR3 regions, with RNA transcripts as the source. HTBI primers were employed in a first-round RT-PCR of the TCR CDR3. Via MiXCR, TCRdb re-called the multiplex PCR reads, giving one row per CDR3 protein. The repertoire holds 500,000 to 700,000 distinct CDR3 sequences, 16% seen once, with under 20% in the top ten. The specimen was blood. These receptors were collected from a woman younger than 35 with Graves' hyperthyroidism.

Ten or more counts support this clonotype. The CDR3 region is CASSSPGQGRKTQYF. The CDR3 nucleotides are TGTGCCAGCAGTTCCCCGGGACAGGGTAGGAAGACCCAGTACTTC. The chain has TRBV2 and TRBJ2-5, with TRBD1 identical over 9 bases. CDR1 SNHLY and CDR2 FYNNEI come from the germline V gene. CDR3 length: 15 residues. J gave up 6 bases and V 5 bases, and 10 bases lay outside the gene matches.

In this sample, this clonotype turned up a few times. The chain has TRBV6-1 and TRBJ2-7; weak D call: TRBD1 (5 bases). The CDR3 loop spans 14 amino acids. The germline CDR1 and CDR2 sequences are MNHNS and SASEGT. Between the trimmed V and J ends, which lost 1 base and 3 bases, there was a span of 10 bases. DNA of the CDR3: TGTGCCAGCAGTGAAGTAGGGGCCGGCTACGAGCAGTACTTC. The encoded protein is CASSEVGAGYEQYF.

The chain joins TRBV19 to TRBJ2-3; the D is unclear. The CDR3 runs to 15 residues. Trimming took off 8 bases at V and 3 bases at J, with 18 bases between the two ends. Germline loops: CDR1 LNHDA, CDR2 SQIVND (reference sequence). The CDR3 reads CASQKRYWETDTQYF. DNA of the CDR3: TGTGCCAGTCAAAAACGATACTGGGAAACAGATACGCAGTATTTT.

There are many counts of this clonotype. J is TRBJ1-2 and V is TRBV7-2; 7 nucleotides align to TRBD1. Per the germline V gene, CDR1 is SGHTA and CDR2 is FQGNSA. V lost 1 base and J lost 6; bases outside the gene matches: 5. The CDR3 covers 14 residues. CDR3: CASSLVRGRDGYTF. The CDR3 region has the DNA TGTGCCAGCAGCTTAGTCAGGGGGAGGGATGGCTACACCTTC.

This chain links TRBV30 with TRBJ2-3, with TRBD1 as a possible D gene (5 bases). This CDR3 contains 13 residues. Per the germline V gene, CDR1 is GTSNPN and CDR2 is SVGIG (reference sequence). Trimming stripped 3 bases from V and 4 bases from J, with 11 bases between. CDR3 sequence (DNA): TGTGCCTGGAGCCTAGGGGCAGCAGATACGCAGTATTTT. Its translation is CAWSLGAADTQYF.

This clonotype was picked up many times. This chain uses TRBV6-2 or TRBV6-3 with TRBJ1-2, with 8 bases that match TRBD1. The junction had 11 bases not matched to a gene; V was cut back by 6 bases and J by 5 bases. CDR1 is MNHEY, CDR2 SVGEGT, per germline. CDR3 length: 15 amino acids. The CDR3 nucleotides read TGTGCCAGCAGCTACGGGACAGGTGATGAGTATGGCTACACCTTC. This codes for CASSYGTGDEYGYTF.

Remarks on this clonotype: A much larger clone differs from this one at a single base, so this may be a read error. The chain joins TRBV27 to TRBJ2-1; 8 nucleotides align to TRBD2. CDR1 is MNHEY, CDR2 SMNVEV, per germline (reference sequence). The CDR3 totals 15 residues. The CDR3 bases are TGTGCCGGCAGCCTAGTAGCGGGAACGGCTAATGAGCAGTTCTTC. Translating gives CAGSLVAGTANEQFF.

The chain couples TRBV7-3 to TRBJ2-2; no clear D. V lost 4 bases and J lost 6, with 18 bases in between. The CDR3 contains 16 residues. Germline V gives CDR1 SGHTA, CDR2 FQGTGA. Here the CDR3 reads CASSSHSAARPGELFF. CDR3 coding DNA: TGTGCCAGCAGCTCCCACTCGGCGGCAAGGCCCGGGGAGCTGTTTTTT.

A single count supports this clonotype. A much larger clone differs by one base, so this may be a read error. The rearrangement links TRBV12-3 or TRBV12-4 to TRBJ2-5; TRBD1 matches at 7 bases. This CDR3 comprises 17 residues. CDR3 in amino acids: CASSPPADRDNQESQYF. The CDR3 coding sequence is TGTGCCAGCAGTCCGCCAGCAGACAGGGATAACCAAGAGAGCCAGTACTTC.

This chain connects TRBV5-6 to TRBJ1-5; no firm D call. Germline CDR1 and CDR2: SGHDT and YYEEEE. The CDR3 length is 14 residues. Trimming shortened V by 3 bases and J by 2 bases, and 9 bases separated the two germline ends. The CDR3 spells CASSSPSGNQPQHF. In DNA form, the CDR3 reads TGTGCCAGCAGCTCCCCAAGTGGCAATCAGCCCCAGCATTTT.

J is TRBJ2-3 and V is TRBV19; D uncertain. Germline lookup yields CDR1 LNHDA and CDR2 SQIVND (reference sequence). This CDR3 region has 11 residues. V lost 6 bases and J lost 5, with 6 bases in between. The CDR3 DNA reads TGTGCCAGTAGCATTGGAGATACGCAGTATTTT. This encodes CASSIGDTQYF.